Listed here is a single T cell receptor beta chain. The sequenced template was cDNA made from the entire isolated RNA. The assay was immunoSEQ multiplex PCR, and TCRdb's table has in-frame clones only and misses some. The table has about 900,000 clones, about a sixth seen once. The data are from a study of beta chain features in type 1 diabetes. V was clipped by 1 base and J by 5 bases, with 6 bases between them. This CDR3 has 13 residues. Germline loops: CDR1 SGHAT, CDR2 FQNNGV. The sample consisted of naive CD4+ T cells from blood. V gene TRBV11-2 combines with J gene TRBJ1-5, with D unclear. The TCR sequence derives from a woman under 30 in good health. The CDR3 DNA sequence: TGTGCCAGCAGCTTAGGAGCGTATCAGCCCCAGCATTTT. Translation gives CASSLGAYQPQHF.